This paragraph covers one TCR beta chain sequence. Its antigen is unknown. A library of TCRbeta sequences, prepared with unique molecular identifiers, was generated. TCRdb ran MiXCR on the PCR reads and lists one entry per CDR3 protein. Here the sample spans around 440,000 distinct CDR3 sequences, roughly 15% being singletons. This sample was included in a study of T-cell reconstitution after alpha-beta-depleted transplantation in children. Study-wide points: Expanded clones from the graft, numbering several hundred, reportedly supplied alpha-beta T cells about two months after transplant.

CDR3 size: 12 residues. V dropped 8 bases and J dropped 3 bases, with 8 bases sitting between them. The chain couples TRBV12-3 or TRBV12-4 to TRBJ2-1; D possibly corresponds to TRBD1 (6 bases). The origin of this receptor is a boy under two years old who had a stem cell transplant for Wiskott-Aldrich syndrome, so the T cells may come from the graft donor. This specimen consisted of PBMCs, mostly from graft donor cells, obtained 360 days after TCRalphabeta/CD19-depleted stem cell transplant. CDR3 DNA: TGTGCCAGCGGACAGAACTACAATGAGCAGTTCTTC. It encodes CASGQNYNEQFF.